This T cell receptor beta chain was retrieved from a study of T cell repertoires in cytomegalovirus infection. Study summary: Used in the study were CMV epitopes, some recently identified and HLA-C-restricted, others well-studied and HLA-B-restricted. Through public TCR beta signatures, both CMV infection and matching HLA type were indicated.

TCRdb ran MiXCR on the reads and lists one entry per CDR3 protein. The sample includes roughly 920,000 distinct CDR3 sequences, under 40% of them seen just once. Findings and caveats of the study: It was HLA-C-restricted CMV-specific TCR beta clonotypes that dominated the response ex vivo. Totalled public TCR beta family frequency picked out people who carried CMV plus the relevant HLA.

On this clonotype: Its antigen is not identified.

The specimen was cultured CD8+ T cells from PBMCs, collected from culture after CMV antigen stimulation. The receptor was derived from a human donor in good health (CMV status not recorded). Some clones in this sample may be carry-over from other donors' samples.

The CDR3 DNA reads as TGTGCCAGCAGCGTAGAATTAGGCAGGAACAATGAGCAGTTCTTC. Protein product: CASSVELGRNNEQFF. The chain joins TRBV9 to TRBJ2-1; D gene ambiguous. The germline CDR1 and CDR2 sequences are SGDLS and YYNGEE. V was trimmed by 0 bases and J by 5 bases, leaving 12 bases between them. This CDR3 is built from 15 residues. Using reference TRBV9 and TRBJ2-1 for the parts outside the CDR3, the full variable domain is DSGVTQTPKHLITATGQRVTLRCSPRSGDLSVYWYQQSLDQGLQFLIQYYNGEERAKGNILERFSAQQFPDLHSELNLSSLELGDSALYFCASSVELGRNNEQFFGPGTRLTVL.